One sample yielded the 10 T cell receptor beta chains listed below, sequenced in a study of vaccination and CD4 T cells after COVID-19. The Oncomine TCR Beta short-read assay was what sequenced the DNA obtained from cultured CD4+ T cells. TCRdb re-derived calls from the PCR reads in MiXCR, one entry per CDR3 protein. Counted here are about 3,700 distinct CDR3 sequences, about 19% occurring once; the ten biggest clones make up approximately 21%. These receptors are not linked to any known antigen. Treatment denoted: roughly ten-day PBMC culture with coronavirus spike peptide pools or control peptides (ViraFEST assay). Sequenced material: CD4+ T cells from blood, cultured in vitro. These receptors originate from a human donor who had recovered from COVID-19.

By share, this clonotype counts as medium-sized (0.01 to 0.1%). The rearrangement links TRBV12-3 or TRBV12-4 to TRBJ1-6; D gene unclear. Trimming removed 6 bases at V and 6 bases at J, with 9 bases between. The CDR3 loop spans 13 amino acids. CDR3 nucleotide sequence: TGTGCCAGCAGCGGACTGATTAATTCACCCCTCCACTTT. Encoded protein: CASSGLINSPLHF.

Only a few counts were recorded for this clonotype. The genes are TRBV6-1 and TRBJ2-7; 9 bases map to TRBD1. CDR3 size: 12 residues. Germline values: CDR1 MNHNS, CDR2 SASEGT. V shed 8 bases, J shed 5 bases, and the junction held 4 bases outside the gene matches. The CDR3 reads CASRTGEDEQYF. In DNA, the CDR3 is TGTGCCAGCCGGACAGGGGAGGACGAGCAGTACTTC.

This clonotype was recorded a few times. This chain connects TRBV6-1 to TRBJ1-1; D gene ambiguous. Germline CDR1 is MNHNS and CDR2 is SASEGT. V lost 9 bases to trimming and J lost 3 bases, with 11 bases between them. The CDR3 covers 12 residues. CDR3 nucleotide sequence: TGTGCCAGTTGGAGGGCTGACACTGAAGCTTTCTTT. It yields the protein CASWRADTEAFF.

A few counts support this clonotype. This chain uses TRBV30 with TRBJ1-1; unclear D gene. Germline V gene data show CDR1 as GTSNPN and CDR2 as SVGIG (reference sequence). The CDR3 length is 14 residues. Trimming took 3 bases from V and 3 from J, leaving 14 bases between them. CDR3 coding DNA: TGTGCCTGGAGGACTTCAAACAGCGACACTGAAGCTTTCTTT. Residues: CAWRTSNSDTEAFF. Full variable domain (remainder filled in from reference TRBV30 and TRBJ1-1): SQTIHQWPATLVQPVGSPLSLECTVEGTSNPNLYWYRQAAGRGLQLLFYSVGIGQISSEVPQNLSASRPQDRQFILSSKKLLLSDSGFYLCAWRTSNSDTEAFFGQGTRLTVV.

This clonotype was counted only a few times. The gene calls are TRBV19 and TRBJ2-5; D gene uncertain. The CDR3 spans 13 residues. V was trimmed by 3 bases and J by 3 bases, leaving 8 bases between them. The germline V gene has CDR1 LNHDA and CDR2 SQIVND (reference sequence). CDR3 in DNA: TGTGCCAGTAGTATGTACAGAAAAGAGACCCAGTACTTC. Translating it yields CASSMYRKETQYF.

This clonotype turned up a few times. The CDR3 region is CASSEGGTRTETQYF. The CDR3 nucleotides read TGTGCCAGCAGTGAAGGGGGGACTAGAACGGAGACCCAGTACTTC. The V gene is TRBV6-1, the J gene TRBJ2-5; 8 bases agree with TRBD2. This CDR3 spans 15 amino acids. The germline V gene encodes CDR1 MNHNS and CDR2 SASEGT. Losses at the gene ends were 1 base for V and 5 bases for J; bases not matched to a gene: 6.

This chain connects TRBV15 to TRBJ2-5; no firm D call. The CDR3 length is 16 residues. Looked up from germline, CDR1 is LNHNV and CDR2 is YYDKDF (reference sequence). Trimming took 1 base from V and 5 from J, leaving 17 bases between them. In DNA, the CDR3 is TGTGCCACCAGCAGAGGGACCCAAAGCACCTGGGAGACCCAGTACTTC. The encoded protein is CATSRGTQSTWETQYF.

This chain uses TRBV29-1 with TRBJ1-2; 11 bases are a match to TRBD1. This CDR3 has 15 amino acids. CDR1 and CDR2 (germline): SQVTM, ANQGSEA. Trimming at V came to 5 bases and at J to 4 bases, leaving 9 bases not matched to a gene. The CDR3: CSVTREGQGGYGYTF. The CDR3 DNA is TGCAGCGTTACCCGAGAGGGACAGGGGGGCTATGGCTACACCTTC.

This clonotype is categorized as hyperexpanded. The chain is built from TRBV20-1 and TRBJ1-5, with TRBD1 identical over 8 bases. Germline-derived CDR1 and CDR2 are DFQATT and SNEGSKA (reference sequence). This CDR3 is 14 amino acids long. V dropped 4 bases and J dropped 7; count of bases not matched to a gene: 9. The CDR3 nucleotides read TGCAGTGCTATCGACAGGGGATTACGACAGCCCCAGCATTTT. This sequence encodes CSAIDRGLRQPQHF.

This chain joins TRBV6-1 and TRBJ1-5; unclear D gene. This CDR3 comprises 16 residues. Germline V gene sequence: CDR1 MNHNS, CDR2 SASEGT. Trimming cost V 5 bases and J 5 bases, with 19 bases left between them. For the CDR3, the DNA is TGTGCCAGCAGTCTTGAGGGTCTCCACTCCTATCAGCCCCAGCATTTT. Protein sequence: CASSLEGLHSYQPQHF.